This T cell receptor beta chain was identified during a study of a mutant IDH1 vaccine in newly diagnosed glioma. The data were produced by immunoSEQ multiplex PCR, yet TCRdb's version contains in-frame clones alone and is incomplete. The repertoire holds about 92,000 clones, 83% seen once, with 7% to 8% in the top ten. The V end was cut by 2 bases, the J end by 5 bases, with 10 bases between. The germline gives CDR1 MDHEN, CDR2 SYDVKM. CDR3 length: 13 amino acids. Noted time point: baseline, week 1 (first vaccination visit). Regarding treatment: pre-vaccination baseline after standard-of-care therapy.

This clonotype was sampled from a woman aged 45-65 years with glioma. This chain links TRBV28 with TRBJ2-7; D is unresolved. The material was PBMCs, obtained from a glioma patient treated with radiotherapy, temozolomide or both. CDR3 sequence: CASSLLAVHEQYF. In DNA, the CDR3 is TGTGCCAGCAGTTTACTGGCTGTCCACGAGCAGTACTTC.